A single sample gave rise to the 2 T cell receptor beta chains below, sequenced in a study of T-cell memory formation after mild COVID-19. In TCRdb, the 5' RACE reads were re-called with MiXCR into one record per CDR3 protein. The sample has about 150,000 distinct CDR3 sequences, 20% to 25% seen once. Specimen: PBMCs or a T cell subset sorted from them (not recorded which). These receptor sequences come from an adult woman who had mild COVID-19 (a few samples of this study predate the infection). Cell type and time point are not known.

The chain carries TRBV2 and TRBJ1-1; D not resolved. Trimming cost V 2 bases and J 2 bases, with 12 bases left between them. This CDR3 is built from 15 residues. Germline assignment: CDR1 SNHLY and CDR2 FYNNEI. CDR3 region: CASSEFLILNTEAFF. The CDR3 DNA reads TGTGCCAGCAGTGAATTTCTTATCCTCAACACTGAAGCTTTCTTT.

The chain recombines TRBV10-3 with TRBJ2-7, with 7 bases that match TRBD1. This CDR3 has 15 residues. CDR1 ENHRY and CDR2 SYGVKD come from the germline V gene. Trimming cost V 0 bases and J 3 bases; bases outside gene matches: 5. CDR3 in DNA: TGTGCCATCAGTGAGTCGAGGACAGGAGGCTACGAGCAGTACTTC. Translation: CAISESRTGGYEQYF.